This TCR beta chain is drawn from a study of T cells in Graves' hyperthyroidism and ophthalmopathy. Findings of the study overall: The majority of expanded thyroid clonotypes above 0.001 also appeared in blood.

This clonotype turned up a few times. Its antigen is unknown. The germline V and J ends were trimmed by 3 bases and 0 bases, with 9 bases remaining between them. This CDR3 region has 15 residues. Germline V CDR1 and CDR2: LNHDA, SQIVND (reference sequence). There were TCR beta CDR3 regions amplified from RNA transcripts. The primer set for the first-round RT-PCR of the TCR CDR3 was HTBI. MiXCR was run by TCRdb on the multiplex PCR reads, yielding one entry per CDR3 protein. The data hold about 560,000 distinct CDR3 sequences, with 16% observed a single time. Sequencing used blood. The sequence came from a woman between 18 and 29 years old with Graves' hyperthyroidism. V is TRBV19 and J is TRBJ1-5; a weak D match, TRBD1 (5 bases). This CDR3 is CASSIGGTSNQPQHF. The CDR3 DNA is TGTGCCAGTAGTATTGGGGGGACTAGCAATCAGCCCCAGCATTTT.